These 22 T cell receptor beta chains were sequenced from one sample in a study of blood T cell repertoires in COVID-19. Here immunoSEQ multiplex PCR was the method, and the copy in TCRdb shows in-frame clones only, minus some. In the table there are about 380,000 clones, more than 75% of which are singletons. Sequencing used PBMCs or T cells enriched from blood (not recorded which). These receptors all come from a woman aged 18-29 years who had recovered from COVID-19.

The rearrangement joins TRBV2 to TRBJ1-4; the D gene is possibly TRBD1 (5 bases). Trimming cost V 2 bases and J 13 bases, with 14 bases left between them. The CDR3 is made up of 13 amino acids. Germline V lookup: CDR1 SNHLY, CDR2 FYNNEI. In DNA, the CDR3 is TGTGCCAGCAGTGAACGGGGAGGGGTTGGACTGTTTTTT. This codes for CASSERGGVGLFF.

CDR3 residues: CASSEAAFTGYTF. The CDR3 nucleotides are TGTGCCAGCAGTGAAGCGGCCTTCACTGGCTACACCTTC. This sequence joins TRBV2 and TRBJ1-2; the D is unclear. Germline V gene data show CDR1 as SNHLY and CDR2 as FYNNEI. The CDR3 has 13 residues. Trimming cost V 0 bases and J 7 bases, with 9 bases left between them.

This sequence joins TRBV5-1 and TRBJ2-7; the D is unclear. Trimming shortened V by 0 bases and J by 3 bases, and 13 bases separated the two germline ends. CDR1 and CDR2 from the germline V gene are SGHRS and YFSETQ. This CDR3 has 15 residues. The CDR3 loop is CASSLGPGGVYEQYF. The CDR3 DNA sequence: TGCGCCAGCAGCTTGGGGCCTGGCGGAGTCTACGAGCAGTACTTC.

V usage is TRBV7-3 and J usage is TRBJ1-5; no definite D call. Germline V lookup: CDR1 SGHTA, CDR2 FQGTGA. V was trimmed by 3 bases and J by 1 base, leaving 16 bases between them. The CDR3 is 17 amino acids. The CDR3 DNA reads as TGTGCCAGCAGCTTCCCTCGTGAGCCAATCAGCAATCAGCCCCAGCATTTT. It encodes CASSFPREPISNQPQHF.

V usage is TRBV19 and J usage is TRBJ1-6, with TRBD1 as a possible D gene (5 bases). This CDR3 is built from 14 residues. In germline, CDR1 is LNHDA, CDR2 SQIVND (reference sequence). Trimming removed 6 bases at V and 8 bases at J, with 14 bases between. CDR3 residues: CASSQMGGDSPLHF. In DNA form, the CDR3 reads TGTGCCAGTAGCCAAATGGGGGGGGATTCACCCCTCCACTTT.

The chain carries TRBV5-4 and TRBJ1-2; D might be TRBD1 (6 bases). Germline V lookup: CDR1 SGHNT, CDR2 YYREEE (reference sequence). Between the trimmed V and J ends, which lost 0 bases and 2 bases, there was a span of 11 bases. The CDR3 is 15 amino acids. The CDR3 coding sequence is TGTGCCAGCAGCTTGGTTGAAGGGGGAAACTATGGCTACACCTTC. Encoded protein: CASSLVEGGNYGYTF.

DNA for the CDR3: TGTGCCAGCCTTAAGCGGGGGTACACAGATACGCAGTATTTT. Its protein is CASLKRGYTDTQYF. The chain links TRBV2 to TRBJ2-3; 8 nucleotides align to TRBD2. The ends lost 8 bases at V and 2 bases at J; junction bases unmatched: 6. CDR3 size: 14 residues. CDR1 and CDR2 from the germline V gene are SNHLY and FYNNEI.

The CDR3 is CASSSLSGGDGEQYF. CDR3 in DNA: TGCGCCAGCAGCTCCCTTAGCGGGGGAGATGGCGAGCAGTACTTC. The V gene is TRBV5-1, the J gene TRBJ2-7; TRBD2 matches 9 bases. This CDR3 comprises 15 residues. The germline CDR1 and CDR2 sequences are SGHRS and YFSETQ. The trim removed 3 bases at V and 6 bases at J, leaving 10 bases unmatched.

The chain joins TRBV11-1 to TRBJ1-6; no clear D gene. Trimming removed 5 bases at V and 0 bases at J, with 8 bases between. The V gene's germline CDR1 is SGHAT and CDR2 FQDESV (reference sequence). The CDR3 extends over 15 amino acids. CDR3 loop: CASSAGDSYNSPLHF. In nucleotides, the CDR3 is TGTGCCAGCAGCGCCGGGGACTCCTATAATTCACCCCTCCACTTT.

This clone was picked up a small number of times. This sequence joins TRBV20-1 and TRBJ1-2, with D tentatively TRBD1 (6 bases). The V gene's germline CDR1 is DFQATT and CDR2 SNEGSKA (reference sequence). V was cut by 3 bases and J by 7 bases, with 9 bases left in between. CDR3 length: 11 residues. The CDR3 DNA reads as TGCAGTGCTAGGCAGGACAGTGGCTACACCTTC. Protein sequence: CSARQDSGYTF.

V and J are TRBV7-9 and TRBJ1-5; D gene uncertain. CDR3 length equals 17 residues. Germline values: CDR1 SEHNR, CDR2 FQNEAQ (reference sequence). V shed 2 bases and J shed 3 bases, with 17 bases lying between them. The CDR3 here is CASSLSRDRRDNQPQHF. The DNA for the CDR3 is TGTGCCAGCAGCTTAAGTCGGGATAGACGGGACAATCAGCCCCAGCATTTT. Combining the CDR3 with reference TRBV7-9 and TRBJ1-5 gives the whole variable domain DTGVSQNPRHKITKRGQNVTFRCDPISEHNRLYWYRQTLGQGPEFLTYFQNEAQLEKSRLLSDRFSAERPKGSFSTLEIQRTEQGDSAMYLCASSLSRDRRDNQPQHFGDGTRLSIL.

This sequence joins TRBV3-1 (or the pseudogene TRBV3-2) and TRBJ1-2; D may be TRBD1 (6 bases). The CDR3 is 16 amino acids. The germline gives CDR1 LGHDT, CDR2 YNNKEL (reference sequence). V shed 1 base and J shed 9 bases, with 21 bases lying between them. The CDR3 nucleotides read TGTGCCAGCAGCCAAGTTTCTCTGGGGGCCTCATGGCGCTACACCTTC. Protein sequence: CASSQVSLGASWRYTF.

This clone was seen once. J is TRBJ2-5 and V is TRBV5-1; 8 positions match TRBD1. The trim removed 3 bases at V and 2 bases at J, leaving 6 bases unmatched. Germline CDR1 SGHRS, CDR2 YFSETQ. There are 15 residues in the CDR3. The CDR3 loop is CASSYGQGEQETQYF. The CDR3 coding sequence is TGCGCCAGCAGCTACGGACAGGGAGAACAAGAGACCCAGTACTTC.

V usage is TRBV29-1 and J usage is TRBJ1-5, with TRBD1 matching over 9 bases. J gave up 5 bases and V 6 bases, and 5 bases lay outside the gene matches. Germline values: CDR1 SQVTM, CDR2 ANQGSEA. This CDR3 is built from 13 residues. The CDR3 bases are TGCAGCGTAGTGGACAGGGGAGATCAGCCCCAGCATTTT. This codes for CSVVDRGDQPQHF. The entire variable domain, with the rest obtained from reference TRBV29-1 and TRBJ1-5, is as follows: SAVISQKPSRDICQRGTSLTIQCQVDSQVTMMFWYRQQPGQSLTLIATANQGSEATYESGFVIDKFPISRPNLTFSTLTVSNMSPEDSSIYLCSVVDRGDQPQHFGDGTRLSIL.

The V and J genes are TRBV6-2 or TRBV6-3 and TRBJ1-4; 9 bases map to TRBD1. Per germline, CDR1 MNHEY and CDR2 SVGEGT. After removal of 6 bases from V and 4 bases from J, the junction contained 6 bases not matched to a gene. The CDR3 is 15 residues long. The CDR3 loop is CASRPTGGGNEKLFF. Written as DNA, the CDR3 is TGTGCCAGCAGACCTACAGGGGGCGGTAATGAAAAACTGTTTTTT.

This chain connects TRBV7-9 to TRBJ1-6; 10 nucleotides line up with TRBD1. From germline, CDR1 is SEHNR and CDR2 FQNEAQ (reference sequence). The CDR3 is 16 residues long. The ends lost 8 bases at V and 3 bases at J; junction bases unmatched: 7. As DNA, the CDR3 is TGTGCCAGCCGGGACAGGGGATCAAGCTATAATTCACCCCTCCACTTT. It encodes CASRDRGSSYNSPLHF.

The genes are TRBV19 and TRBJ1-1; D not certain. In germline, CDR1 is LNHDA, CDR2 SQIVND (reference sequence). The length of the CDR3 is 13 residues. The V end lost 1 base, the J end lost 1 base, and 4 bases lay between the germline ends. CDR3 DNA: TGTGCCAGTAGTATAGTATCGAACACTGAAGCTTTCTTT. This gives the protein CASSIVSNTEAFF.

V and J are TRBV5-6 and TRBJ1-1; tentatively, D is TRBD1 (5 bases). CDR3 length: 14 residues. V lost 1 base, J lost 4 bases, and 11 bases lay in between. CDR1 is SGHDT, CDR2 YYEEEE, per germline. The CDR3 protein is CASSLSGIGTEAFF. For the CDR3, the DNA is TGTGCCAGCAGCTTGTCAGGGATCGGCACTGAAGCTTTCTTT. The whole variable domain, remainder taken from reference TRBV5-6 and TRBJ1-1, is DAGVTQSPTHLIKTRGQQVTLRCSPKSGHDTVSWYQQALGQGPQFIFQYYEEEERQRGNFPDRFSGHQFPNYSSELNVNALLLGDSALYLCASSLSGIGTEAFFGQGTRLTVV.

The chain couples TRBV7-9 to TRBJ1-1; D might be TRBD1 (6 bases). V was pared by 5 bases and J by 5 bases, with 18 bases between. Germline CDR1 SEHNR, CDR2 FQNEAQ (reference sequence). The CDR3 spans 15 residues. CDR3 loop: CASSTRQDLKTEAFF. In DNA, the CDR3 is TGTGCCAGCAGCACGAGACAGGACCTTAAAACTGAAGCTTTCTTT.

The gene calls are TRBV7-9 and TRBJ1-5; no firm D call. The CDR3 sequence is 14 residues long. CDR1 and CDR2 from the germline V gene are SEHNR and FQNEAQ (reference sequence). V was pared by 1 base and J by 7 bases, with 11 bases between. CDR3 bases: TGTGCCAGCAGCTTAGAGTCCTCCGGGCAGCCCCAGCATTTT. Translating gives CASSLESSGQPQHF.

This sequence joins TRBV7-9 and TRBJ1-1; 12 positions match TRBD1. The ends lost 4 bases at V and 2 bases at J; junction bases unmatched: 2. This CDR3 contains 15 residues. CDR1 and CDR2 from the germline V gene are SEHNR and FQNEAQ (reference sequence). CDR3 nucleotides: TGTGCCAGCAGCTCCGGGACAGGGGGCAACACTGAAGCTTTCTTT. Translation: CASSSGTGGNTEAFF.

The chain combines TRBV5-1 with TRBJ2-7; D perhaps matches TRBD1 (5 bases). This CDR3 spans 15 amino acids. The germline V gene has CDR1 SGHRS and CDR2 YFSETQ. Trimming removed 5 bases from V and 0 bases from J, with 15 bases in between. CDR3 sequence (DNA): TGCGCCAGCAGTCGAGCCAACAGGAGCTCCTACGAGCAGTACTTC. This codes for CASSRANRSSYEQYF.